A single sample gave rise to the 32 T cell receptor beta chains below, sequenced in a study of blood T cells in healthy people across ages. Sample-barcoded 5' priming and a J-beta primer mix drove a second PCR of 7 to 11 cycles. MiXCR was run by TCRdb on the 5' RACE reads, yielding one entry per CDR3 protein. The sample lists approximately 2,000,000 distinct CDR3 sequences, around 40% occurring once. The sequencing input was blood. Receptor source: a human donor in good health.

The DNA of the CDR3 is TGTGCCAGCAGTGGAGCGGGACTGGGGGGTGAGCAGTTCTTC. Protein: CASSGAGLGGEQFF. The rearrangement joins TRBV6-1 to TRBJ2-1, with TRBD2 matching over 7 bases. CDR1 is MNHNS, CDR2 SASEGT, per germline. The J segment lost 9 bases and the V segment lost 4 bases, leaving 9 bases of the junction unmatched. This CDR3 is 14 amino acids long.

This chain uses TRBV4-3 with TRBJ2-1; D is perhaps TRBD1 (5 bases). The CDR3 covers 16 residues. Germline V lookup: CDR1 LGHNA, CDR2 YSLEER. V lost 4 bases and J lost 8, with 21 bases in between. The CDR3 region has the DNA TGCGCCAGCAGCCGAGTGCTAAATCGGCAGGGATATGAGCAGTTCTTC. It encodes CASSRVLNRQGYEQFF.

This chain uses TRBV28 with TRBJ1-1; D is perhaps TRBD1 (5 bases). Germline V CDR1 and CDR2: MDHEN, SYDVKM. The V end was cut by 6 bases, the J end by 3 bases, with 23 bases between. The CDR3 totals 17 residues. CDR3 in DNA: TGTGCCAGCAGGCCAACCGAGGGACGGAGGTATTACACTGAAGCTTTCTTT. This sequence encodes CASRPTEGRRYYTEAFF.

This clonotype has only a few counts. The CDR3 sequence is CASSYTTTGGGYGYTF. CDR3 DNA sequence: TGTGCCAGCAGCTATACGACCACAGGGGGCGGCTATGGCTACACCTTC. V gene TRBV2 combines with J gene TRBJ1-2; the match to TRBD1 covers 9 bases. The J segment lost 4 bases and the V segment lost 6 bases, leaving 12 bases of the junction unmatched. CDR3 size: 16 residues. Per the germline V gene, CDR1 is SNHLY and CDR2 is FYNNEI. The whole variable domain, filled in from reference TRBV2 and TRBJ1-2, reads EPEVTQTPSHQVTQMGQEVILRCVPISNHLYFYWYRQILGQKVEFLVSFYNNEISEKSEIFDDQFSVERPDGSNFTLKIRSTKLEDSAMYFCASSYTTTGGGYGYTFGSGTRLTVV.

The gene calls are TRBV5-1 and TRBJ2-1; D unclear. There are 16 residues in the CDR3. Germline CDR1 reads SGHRS; CDR2 reads YFSETQ. Trimming shortened V by 0 bases and J by 0 bases, and 10 bases separated the two germline ends. The CDR3 DNA sequence: TGCGCCAGCAGCTTGGCCTTGTTTAGCTCCTACAATGAGCAGTTCTTC. This translates into CASSLALFSSYNEQFF.

This clonotype was seen many times. The chain employs TRBV15 and TRBJ2-6; no firm D call. Trimming removed 1 base from V and 4 bases from J, with 5 bases in between. Germline V gives CDR1 LNHNV, CDR2 YYDKDF (reference sequence). The CDR3 consists of 14 residues. The CDR3, as DNA: TGTGCCACCAGCAGAGTATTGGGGGCCAACGTCCTGACTTTC. Protein: CATSRVLGANVLTF.

This clonotype has more than one count but fewer than ten. The V call is TRBV5-1, the J call TRBJ1-6, with D perhaps TRBD1 (6 bases). The V gene's germline CDR1 is SGHRS and CDR2 YFSETQ. This CDR3 spans 13 amino acids. V dropped 5 bases and J dropped 7 bases, with 10 bases sitting between them. The DNA of the CDR3 is TGCGCCAGCAGGACAGGAGGGAATTCACCCCTCCACTTT. The encoded protein is CASRTGGNSPLHF.

The chain links TRBV6-2 or TRBV6-3 to TRBJ2-1; TRBD2 matches 13 bases. The V and J ends lost 6 bases and 4 bases, in that order; junction bases with no gene match: 6. Per the germline V gene, CDR1 is MNHEY and CDR2 is SVGEGT. CDR3 length: 16 residues. The CDR3 bases are TGTGCCAGCAGATCAGGACTAGCGGGGGATTACAATGAGCAGTTCTTC. Amino acid sequence: CASRSGLAGDYNEQFF.

The chain combines TRBV5-1 with TRBJ1-2; 9 bases match TRBD1. Germline V gene lookup returns CDR1 SGHRS and CDR2 YFSETQ. Unmatched junction bases numbered 7, after V lost 2 bases and J lost 2 bases. The CDR3 totals 16 residues. CDR3 sequence (DNA): TGCGCCAGCAGCTTCGGACAGGGGAGAATCAACTATGGCTACACCTTC. Its protein product is CASSFGQGRINYGYTF.

This chain connects TRBV29-1 to TRBJ2-3; the match to TRBD2 covers 11 bases. The CDR3 covers 15 residues. Trimming cost V 1 base and J 5 bases; bases outside gene matches: 5. Germline V gene data show CDR1 as SQVTM and CDR2 as ANQGSEA. Here the CDR3 reads CSVEATSGGLDTQYF. CDR3 DNA sequence: TGCAGCGTTGAAGCCACTAGCGGGGGTTTAGATACGCAGTATTTT.

V is TRBV6-2 or TRBV6-3 and J is TRBJ2-3; D is uncertain. V was shortened by 5 bases and J by 4 bases, with 7 bases between the two germline ends. The CDR3 is 12 amino acids. Germline V gene data show CDR1 as MNHEY and CDR2 as SVGEGT. The CDR3 loop reads CASSISSDTQYF. The CDR3 bases are TGTGCCAGCAGTATTAGTTCAGATACGCAGTATTTT.

This clonotype has just a few counts. This rearrangement joins TRBV29-1 to TRBJ2-7; 9 bases match TRBD1. The germline V gene has CDR1 SQVTM and CDR2 ANQGSEA. Trimming cost V 4 bases and J 6 bases; bases outside gene matches: 7. This CDR3 is built from 13 residues. The DNA of the CDR3 is TGCAGCGTTGCCCTGACAGGGGGTGGCGAGCAGTACTTC. It encodes CSVALTGGGEQYF.

The chain is built from TRBV6-6 and TRBJ1-2; 8 bases line up with TRBD1. The CDR3 runs to 17 residues. Per the germline V gene, CDR1 is MNHNY and CDR2 is SVGAGI (reference sequence). V gave up 6 bases and J gave up 4 bases; unmatched junction bases: 16. The CDR3 region has the DNA TGTGCCAGCAGCTACGCGGCGACAGGGGCCCCGGGCTATGGCTACACCTTC. Translation: CASSYAATGAPGYGYTF.

The chain has TRBV27 and TRBJ2-4; 7 bases agree with TRBD2. The length of the CDR3 is 17 residues. CDR1 is MNHEY and CDR2 is SMNVEV in the germline V gene (reference sequence). Unmatched junction bases numbered 10, after V lost 5 bases and J lost 0 bases. CDR3 in amino acids: CASSKDRGGLAKNIQYF. The CDR3, as DNA: TGTGCCAGCAGTAAAGACCGCGGGGGTCTAGCCAAAAACATTCAGTACTTC.

This clonotype was seen more than once but under ten times. This rearrangement joins TRBV12-3 or TRBV12-4 to TRBJ1-3, with TRBD1 as a possible D gene (5 bases). Trimming removed 7 bases at V and 4 bases at J, with 23 bases between. The CDR3 consists of 17 residues. This chain's CDR3 is CASKTLTGDISGNTIYF. In DNA form, the CDR3 reads TGTGCCAGCAAAACCCTCACAGGTGATATCTCAGGAAACACCATATATTTT.

The J gene is TRBJ1-1, the V gene TRBV6-2 or TRBV6-3; possible D gene TRBD1, 5 bases. The V and J ends lost 4 bases and 4 bases respectively, with 10 bases between them. CDR3 length: 13 amino acids. Germline CDR1 and CDR2: MNHEY and SVGEGT. Here the CDR3 reads CASSLTVSTEAFF. The CDR3, as DNA: TGTGCCAGCAGTTTGACAGTCTCCACTGAAGCTTTCTTT.

The V and J genes are TRBV15 and TRBJ1-1, with D perhaps TRBD1 (6 bases). This CDR3 is built from 16 residues. V was cut by 5 bases and J by 6 bases, with 22 bases left in between. Germline CDR1 and CDR2: LNHNV and YYDKDF (reference sequence). CDR3 nucleotides: TGTGCCACCAGCCCCCTCGAGAGGGGGGAGACTGCTGAAGCTTTCTTT. As protein: CATSPLERGETAEAFF.

This clonotype was observed a handful of times. The gene calls are TRBV6-2 or TRBV6-3 and TRBJ2-2, with TRBD1 matching 10 bases. The CDR3 length is 17 residues. The germline V gene has CDR1 MNHEY and CDR2 SVGEGT. The V segment lost 0 bases and the J segment 1 base; nucleotides outside the gene matches: 2. In nucleotides, the CDR3 is TGTGCCAGCAGTTACTCCGGGACAGGGGTGAACACCGGGGAGCTGTTTTTT. Amino acids: CASSYSGTGVNTGELFF.

The chain joins TRBV12-3 or TRBV12-4 to TRBJ2-7; TRBD1 is a possible D gene (5 bases). The CDR3 has 14 amino acids. Trimming pared 4 bases from V and 2 bases from J, leaving 12 bases between. In DNA, the CDR3 is TGTGCCAGCAGTTCCACGACAGTTGCCTACGAGCAGTACTTC. Translated: CASSSTTVAYEQYF.

J is TRBJ2-4 and V is TRBV15, with D possibly TRBD2 on 6 matching bases. Germline V gives CDR1 LNHNV, CDR2 YYDKDF (reference sequence). This CDR3 comprises 16 residues. V was pared by 1 base and J by 13 bases, with 23 bases between. CDR3 sequence reads: CATSRVEGPVRNEQYF. In DNA, the CDR3 is TGTGCCACCAGCAGAGTGGAGGGGCCGGTGAGGAATGAGCAGTACTTC.

This clonotype has at least ten counts. This chain joins TRBV5-1 and TRBJ2-3; a weak D match, TRBD1 (5 bases). The V and J ends lost 0 bases and 2 bases respectively, with 13 bases between them. Germline V CDR1 and CDR2: SGHRS, YFSETQ. The CDR3 runs to 16 residues. In DNA, the CDR3 is TGCGCCAGCAGCTTGGCGTGGGGCTTAGCCACAGATACGCAGTATTTT. Translation gives CASSLAWGLATDTQYF.

This clonotype was detected a few times. The V and J genes are TRBV6-1 and TRBJ2-1, with 8 bases that match TRBD2. Germline V CDR1 and CDR2: MNHNS, SASEGT. Trimming cost V 7 bases and J 0 bases; bases outside gene matches: 5. The CDR3 length is 15 residues. CDR3 coding DNA: TGTGCCAGCAACACCGGGACTAGCTCCTACAATGAGCAGTTCTTC. Translating it yields CASNTGTSSYNEQFF.

This chain links TRBV27 with TRBJ2-5; TRBD2 aligns across 7 bases. The germline CDR1 and CDR2 sequences are MNHEY and SMNVEV (reference sequence). This CDR3 comprises 13 residues. V dropped 7 bases and J dropped 2; count of bases not matched to a gene: 4. CDR3 nucleotides: TGTGCCAGCATGAGCGGGGCTCAAGAGACCCAGTACTTC. It codes for CASMSGAQETQYF.

This clonotype was observed at least ten times. The J gene is TRBJ2-5, the V gene TRBV24-1; D uncertain. Germline V gene sequence: CDR1 KGHDR, CDR2 SFDVKD. Trimming took 2 bases from V and 7 from J, leaving 10 bases between them. The CDR3 runs 13 residues. The chain's CDR3 is CATSDSDLGTQYF. The CDR3 DNA is TGTGCCACCAGTGATTCGGATTTGGGGACCCAGTACTTC.

This clonotype has a handful of counts. In DNA, the CDR3 is TGCAGTGCTACGGACAGACTGTATGGCTACACCTTC. Translated, it gives CSATDRLYGYTF. The chain couples TRBV20-1 to TRBJ1-2; D perhaps matches TRBD1 (6 bases). Germline CDR1 DFQATT, CDR2 SNEGSKA (reference sequence). Trimming took off 4 bases at V and 5 bases at J, with 11 bases between the two ends. The CDR3 totals 12 residues.

This clonotype appeared a single time. The chain is built from TRBV13 and TRBJ1-1, with TRBD1 as a possible D gene (5 bases). CDR1 is PRHDT and CDR2 is FYEKMQ in the germline V gene (reference sequence). V lost 4 bases and J lost 6, with 27 bases in between. This CDR3 region has 18 residues. CDR3: CASSSKDTAGPRRAEAFF. Written as DNA, the CDR3 is TGTGCCAGCAGCTCTAAGGACACAGCGGGACCGAGGAGGGCTGAAGCTTTCTTT.

The chain employs TRBV7-8 and TRBJ2-7; the match to TRBD1 covers 9 bases. Germline values: CDR1 SGHVS, CDR2 FQNEAQ. Trimming at V came to 1 base and at J to 5 bases, leaving 9 bases not matched to a gene. The CDR3 is 16 residues long. CDR3 residues: CASSLERQGEYDEQYF. CDR3 in DNA: TGTGCCAGCAGCTTAGAGAGACAGGGGGAGTACGACGAGCAGTACTTC.

The V call is TRBV7-2, the J call TRBJ1-2; no firm D call. V was clipped by 5 bases and J by 8 bases, with 18 bases between them. Germline loops: CDR1 SGHTA, CDR2 FQGNSA. The CDR3 totals 14 residues. For the CDR3, the DNA is TGTGCCAGCAGCCCAGCGGTTGGGGAATGGGGCTACACCTTC. The encoded protein is CASSPAVGEWGYTF. The full variable domain, rest sourced from reference TRBV7-2 and TRBJ1-2, is GAGVSQSPSNKVTEKGKDVELRCDPISGHTALYWYRQSLGQGLEFLIYFQGNSAPDKSGLPSDRFSAERTGGSVSTLTIQRTQQEDSAVYLCASSPAVGEWGYTFGSGTRLTVV.

The chain uses TRBV9 and TRBJ2-5; D may be TRBD2 (5 bases). Trimming shortened V by 0 bases and J by 0 bases, and 12 bases separated the two germline ends. Looked up from germline, CDR1 is SGDLS and CDR2 is YYNGEE. The CDR3 spans 16 residues. As DNA, the CDR3 is TGTGCCAGCAGCGTAGCCCCCCTGACTAACCAAGAGACCCAGTACTTC. Protein sequence: CASSVAPLTNQETQYF. Full variable domain (remainder filled in from reference TRBV9 and TRBJ2-5): DSGVTQTPKHLITATGQRVTLRCSPRSGDLSVYWYQQSLDQGLQFLIQYYNGEERAKGNILERFSAQQFPDLHSELNLSSLELGDSALYFCASSVAPLTNQETQYFGPGTRLLVL.

This clonotype was observed a handful of times. The V gene is TRBV12-3 or TRBV12-4, the J gene TRBJ2-1, with TRBD2 identical over 7 bases. The CDR3 is 15 residues long. V dropped 1 base and J dropped 6; count of bases not matched to a gene: 6. The CDR3 is CASSLDGLVANEQFF. For the CDR3, the DNA is TGTGCCAGCAGTTTAGACGGACTAGTCGCCAATGAGCAGTTCTTC.

This chain uses TRBV12-3 or TRBV12-4 with TRBJ1-5; 7 bases agree with TRBD1. CDR3 length: 17 residues. Unmatched junction bases numbered 9, after V lost 3 bases and J lost 1 base. The CDR3 nucleotides read TGTGCCAGCAGTTTGAGGGACAGTCTATTGAGCAATCAGCCCCAGCATTTT. Residues: CASSLRDSLLSNQPQHF.

A few counts support this clonotype. The chain employs TRBV2 and TRBJ2-7; D possibly corresponds to TRBD2 (7 bases). The V and J ends lost 8 bases and 0 bases respectively, with 20 bases between them. Germline assignment: CDR1 SNHLY and CDR2 FYNNEI. This CDR3 is 16 amino acids long. The CDR3: CASARRGGLVSYEQYF. The CDR3 region has the DNA TGTGCCAGCGCTAGAAGGGGGGGACTCGTCTCCTACGAGCAGTACTTC.